The 24 T cell receptor beta chains presented below share a single source sample, sequenced in a study of T cell changes during pregnancy in multiple sclerosis. The table came from immunoSEQ multiplex PCR; TCRdb's copy has only in-frame clones and leaves some out. The profile shows tens of thousands of clones, approximately 92% of them singletons. The input for sequencing was peripheral blood, taken in the third trimester of pregnancy. Receptors were obtained from a female donor in good health, enrolled as a control in a pregnancy study.

This sequence joins TRBV7-9 and TRBJ2-3; TRBD2 agrees at 10 bases. Germline V gene sequence: CDR1 SEHNR, CDR2 FQNEAQ (reference sequence). The CDR3 is 15 amino acids. J was trimmed by 4 bases and V by 2 bases; bases with no gene match: 3. CDR3 sequence: CASSLTSGISDTQYF. CDR3 DNA sequence: TGTGCCAGCAGCTTAACTAGCGGGATCTCAGATACGCAGTATTTT.

The chain combines TRBV7-9 with TRBJ2-2; 8 bases map to TRBD2. This CDR3 is built from 18 residues. CDR1 and CDR2 (germline): SEHNR, FQNEAQ (reference sequence). V shed 0 bases, J shed 5 bases, and the junction held 11 bases outside the gene matches. The CDR3 loop reads CASSLALLGTRPTGELFF. Here the CDR3 DNA reads TGTGCCAGCAGCTTAGCTCTTCTTGGGACTAGGCCTACCGGGGAGCTGTTTTTT. Full variable domain (rest looked up from reference TRBV7-9 and TRBJ2-2): DTGVSQNPRHKITKRGQNVTFRCDPISEHNRLYWYRQTLGQGPEFLTYFQNEAQLEKSRLLSDRFSAERPKGSFSTLEIQRTEQGDSAMYLCASSLALLGTRPTGELFFGEGSRLTVL.

In this sample, this clone turned up once. The chain employs TRBV5-4 and TRBJ2-1, with 16 bases aligning to TRBD2. Germline-derived CDR1 and CDR2 are SGHNT and YYREEE (reference sequence). CDR3 length: 16 residues. V lost 7 bases to trimming and J lost 9 bases; unmatched junction nucleotides: 10. CDR3 amino acids: CASGPRGTSGGGEQFF. The CDR3 DNA reads TGTGCCAGCGGGCCCCGCGGGACTAGCGGGGGGGGTGAGCAGTTCTTC.

The chain recombines TRBV9 with TRBJ2-1, with a possible D match to TRBD2 (5 bases). V was clipped by 6 bases and J by 5 bases, with 18 bases between them. CDR1 SGDLS and CDR2 YYNGEE come from the germline V gene. The CDR3 has 15 amino acids. The CDR3 loop reads CASTPSGRADNEQFF. As DNA, the CDR3 is TGTGCCAGCACACCCAGTGGGAGAGCGGACAATGAGCAGTTCTTC.

The chain is built from TRBV6-5 and TRBJ2-5; 9 nucleotides align to TRBD2. From germline, CDR1 is MNHEY and CDR2 SVGAGI. CDR3 length: 12 residues. With V trimmed by 11 bases and J by 5 bases, 6 bases remained unmatched. The CDR3 sequence: CAAGGRVETQYF. CDR3 sequence (DNA): TGTGCCGCGGGGGGGCGAGTGGAGACCCAGTACTTC.

With respect to this clone: At one boundary the junction diverges from the germline segment, which might be a read error. The chain links TRBV7-7 to TRBJ2-5; TRBD1 might be the D (5 bases). CDR3 length: 14 amino acids. Looked up from germline, CDR1 is SSHAT and CDR2 is FNYEAQ (reference sequence). CDR3 bases: TGTGCTAGCAGCTTAGACAGTCACCAAGAGACCCAGTACTTC. Amino acid sequence: CASSLDSHQETQYF.

This rearrangement joins TRBV2 to TRBJ2-1, with D perhaps matching TRBD2 (7 bases). The CDR3 totals 15 residues. V gave up 2 bases and J gave up 5 bases, with 13 bases separating them. CDR1 and CDR2 from the germline V gene are SNHLY and FYNNEI. The CDR3 nucleotides are TGTGCCAGCAGTGAAAACGGGGGGCTCCACAATGAGCAGTTCTTC. This sequence encodes CASSENGGLHNEQFF.

This CDR3 is CAWRGLGANQPQHF. The CDR3, as DNA: TGTGCCTGGAGGGGGTTGGGGGCAAATCAGCCCCAGCATTTT. The chain employs TRBV30 and TRBJ1-5, with D maybe TRBD1 (6 bases). V lost 3 bases, J lost 4 bases, and 13 bases lay in between. The CDR3 runs to 14 residues. Germline CDR1 reads GTSNPN; CDR2 reads SVGIG (reference sequence).

The chain combines TRBV18 with TRBJ1-1; D unclear. This CDR3 has 12 residues. In germline, CDR1 is KGHSH, CDR2 LQKENI. The ends were cut back, 9 bases at V and 1 base at J, with 9 bases in the middle. The CDR3 bases are TGTGCCAGTCGCCTACGGAACACTGAAGCTTTCTTT. Protein sequence: CASRLRNTEAFF.

The chain couples TRBV5-4 to TRBJ2-1; 9 bases agree with TRBD2. Germline V gives CDR1 SGHNT, CDR2 YYREEE (reference sequence). J was trimmed by 8 bases and V by 3 bases; bases with no gene match: 3. CDR3 size: 13 residues. The chain's CDR3 is CASSSSGIDEQFF. CDR3 sequence (DNA): TGTGCCAGCAGCTCTAGCGGGATAGATGAGCAGTTCTTC. Drawing the rest from reference TRBV5-4 and TRBJ2-1, the complete variable domain is ETGVTQSPTHLIKTRGQQVTLRCSSQSGHNTVSWYQQALGQGPQFIFQYYREEENGRGNFPPRFSGLQFPNYSSELNVNALELDDSALYLCASSSSGIDEQFFGPGTRLTVL.

The table lists this clone with a count of one. This sequence joins TRBV27 and TRBJ2-7; TRBD1 matches at 9 bases. V shed 5 bases and J 4 bases; nucleotides not matched to a gene: 6. CDR3 length: 14 amino acids. The germline CDR1 and CDR2 sequences are MNHEY and SMNVEV (reference sequence). DNA of the CDR3: TGTGCCAGCAGTCTCAGGGACAGGGCGTACGAGCAGTACTTC. This gives the protein CASSLRDRAYEQYF.

The chain combines TRBV5-1 with TRBJ2-3, with 7 bases identical to TRBD2. With 2 bases clipped from V and 4 bases from J, the junction kept 13 bases outside the gene matches. The CDR3 is made up of 17 amino acids. From germline, CDR1 is SGHRS and CDR2 YFSETQ. The CDR3 DNA reads TGCGCCAGCAGCTTTACCCCAAGGGACTACAGATCAGATACGCAGTATTTT. Protein product: CASSFTPRDYRSDTQYF.

The chain joins TRBV7-8 to TRBJ2-2; 8 nucleotides match TRBD2. V lost 6 bases to trimming and J lost 5 bases; unmatched junction nucleotides: 14. The length of the CDR3 is 17 residues. CDR1 is SGHVS, CDR2 FQNEAQ, per germline. DNA for the CDR3: TGTGCCAGCAGTCCTGCCAGCGGGGGTTGGACGACCGGGGAGCTGTTTTTT. This encodes CASSPASGGWTTGELFF.

The chain employs TRBV2 and TRBJ1-3, with 9 bases aligning to TRBD1. The ends lost 7 bases at V and 1 base at J; junction bases unmatched: 5. Germline V gene data show CDR1 as SNHLY and CDR2 as FYNNEI. The CDR3 has 15 residues. CDR3 DNA: TGTGCCAGCATTACGGACAGGGGATCTGGAAACACCATATATTTT. Protein sequence: CASITDRGSGNTIYF. The whole variable domain, filled in from reference TRBV2 and TRBJ1-3, reads EPEVTQTPSHQVTQMGQEVILRCVPISNHLYFYWYRQILGQKVEFLVSFYNNEISEKSEIFDDQFSVERPDGSNFTLKIRSTKLEDSAMYFCASITDRGSGNTIYFGEGSWLTVV.

The rearrangement uses TRBV4-1 and TRBJ1-2, with TRBD1 as a possible D gene (6 bases). The CDR3 spans 16 residues. Germline CDR1 and CDR2: MGHRA and YSYEKL. V was shortened by 4 bases and J by 4 bases, with 19 bases between the two germline ends. The CDR3 DNA reads TGCGCCAGCAGCCCTAGGCCAGGCAGGGGAGTCTATGGCTACACCTTC. Translating gives CASSPRPGRGVYGYTF.

The V and J genes are TRBV19 and TRBJ2-1; TRBD1 is a possible D gene (6 bases). V gave up 3 bases and J gave up 8 bases, with 11 bases separating them. There are 13 residues in the CDR3. Germline V lookup: CDR1 LNHDA, CDR2 SQIVND (reference sequence). The CDR3 bases are TGTGCCAGTAGTATGGCACAGGGTTATGAGCAGTTCTTC. Protein: CASSMAQGYEQFF. The variable domain in full, with the rest retrieved from reference TRBV19 and TRBJ2-1, is DGGITQSPKYLFRKEGQNVTLSCEQNLNHDAMYWYRQDPGQGLRLIYYSQIVNDFQKGDIAEGYSVSREKKESFPLTVTSAQKNPTAFYLCASSMAQGYEQFFGPGTRLTVL.

The CDR3 sequence is CASSKLAGGKEETQYF. CDR3 sequence (DNA): TGTGCCAGCAGTAAACTAGCGGGGGGGAAAGAGGAGACCCAGTACTTC. The chain uses TRBV27 and TRBJ2-5; 13 bases align to TRBD2. The V segment lost 5 bases and the J segment 5 bases; nucleotides outside the gene matches: 8. Germline V gene data show CDR1 as MNHEY and CDR2 as SMNVEV (reference sequence). The CDR3 has 16 amino acids.

This chain uses TRBV5-5 with TRBJ2-5; no clear D. The CDR3 has 14 residues. CDR1 and CDR2 (germline): SGHKS, YYEKEE (reference sequence). The V and J ends lost 2 bases and 1 base respectively, with 9 bases between them. CDR3 in DNA: TGTGCCAGCAGCTTTGTTTCAGGCCAAGAGACCCAGTACTTC. Translated: CASSFVSGQETQYF.

The chain joins TRBV4-1 to TRBJ2-1; no reliable D call. Germline V CDR1 and CDR2: MGHRA, YSYEKL. The CDR3 loop spans 15 amino acids. V gave up 0 bases and J gave up 5 bases, with 11 bases separating them. In DNA form, the CDR3 reads TGCGCCAGCAGCCAAGAGCTCTCAGGCAACAATGAGCAGTTCTTC. Translating gives CASSQELSGNNEQFF.

In nucleotides, the CDR3 is TGTGCCAGCAGCGTGGGAGGGCAATTCGGGGAGACCCAGTACTTC. It is translated as CASSVGGQFGETQYF. The chain has TRBV2 and TRBJ2-5, with TRBD2 identical over 7 bases. Germline V gene lookup returns CDR1 SNHLY and CDR2 FYNNEI. Trimming cost V 6 bases and J 5 bases; bases outside gene matches: 12. CDR3 length equals 15 residues.

This chain connects TRBV27 to TRBJ2-7; 7 nucleotides align to TRBD2. Germline values: CDR1 MNHEY, CDR2 SMNVEV (reference sequence). The CDR3 is made up of 14 amino acids. V dropped 3 bases and J dropped 5; count of bases not matched to a gene: 7. CDR3: CASSFAPTSNEQYF. CDR3 in DNA: TGTGCCAGCAGTTTTGCCCCGACTAGCAACGAGCAGTACTTC.

This clone was detected only a few times. V and J are TRBV21-1 and TRBJ1-1; the table's D call, TRBD1, was not checked against the DNA. TRBV21-1 is annotated as a pseudogene. The CDR3 consists of 13 residues. CDR3 amino acids: CASRTAVASEAFF. The CDR3 DNA sequence: TGTGCCAGCCGGACAGCGGTGGCCAGTGAAGCTTTCTTT.

This chain connects TRBV28 to TRBJ2-1; a possible D gene is TRBD2 (5 bases). CDR3 size: 13 residues. In germline, CDR1 is MDHEN, CDR2 SYDVKM. Trimming left V 3 bases short and J 5 bases short, with 8 bases between. The chain's CDR3 is CASSFGGNNEQFF. For the CDR3, the DNA is TGTGCCAGCAGTTTTGGAGGAAACAATGAGCAGTTCTTC.

The V and J genes are TRBV14 and TRBJ2-4; 8 bases are a match to TRBD2. This CDR3 region has 13 residues. Germline CDR1 SGHDN, CDR2 FVKESK. Trimming took 3 bases from V and 9 from J; bases not matched to a gene: 4. This chain's CDR3 is CASSQTTSGIQYF. In DNA form, the CDR3 reads TGTGCCAGCAGCCAGACTACTAGCGGCATTCAGTACTTC.